The clone carrying this T cell receptor beta chain was seen repeatedly, ten times or more. Its antigen is not identified. Whole-study findings and limits: Greatest tumor Treg TCR overlap was with tumor naive CD4+ cells.

V was shortened by 3 bases and J by 2 bases, with 10 bases between the two germline ends. This CDR3 is built from 15 residues. The germline V gene has CDR1 KGHSH and CDR2 LQKENI. Each CDR3 protein is one row after TCRdb ran MiXCR on the 5' RACE reads. The table has around 43,000 distinct CDR3 sequences, approximately 17% seen once. The chain has TRBV18 and TRBJ2-2, with unresolved D. This TCR was sampled from a female donor with breast cancer. The sequencing sample was made of naive CD4+ T cells sorted from a lymph node. The subset here: naive CD4+ T cells, CD4+CD45RA+CD25-. This chain's CDR3 is CASSPSPDNTGELFF. CDR3 nucleotide sequence: TGTGCCAGCTCACCTTCGCCAGACAACACCGGGGAGCTGTTTTTT. Filled out from reference TRBV18 and TRBJ2-2, the complete variable domain reads NAGVMQNPRHLVRRRGQEARLRCSPMKGHSHVYWYRQLPEEGLKFMVYLQKENIIDESGMPKERFSAEFPKEGPSILRIQQVVRGDSAAYFCASSPSPDNTGELFFGEGSRLTVL.